Reported below is one TCR beta chain. Germline CDR1 and CDR2: SGDLS and YYNGEE. CDR3 size: 16 residues. Trimming took 3 bases from V and 3 from J, leaving 15 bases between them. cDNA libraries for TCR alpha and TCR beta, carrying sample barcodes and UMIs, came from 5'RACE with constant-segment primers. TCRdb re-called the 5' RACE reads through MiXCR, storing one row per CDR3 protein. The sample holds around 450,000 distinct CDR3 sequences, approximately 25% seen once. These data come from a study of T-cell memory formation after mild COVID-19. Sequences were obtained from PBMCs or a T cell subset sorted from them (not recorded which). The rearrangement uses TRBV9 and TRBJ2-2; D possibly corresponds to TRBD1 (5 bases). This TCR was recovered from an adult woman who had mild COVID-19 (a few samples of this study predate the infection). Cell type and time point are not known. This CDR3 is CASSGGPFTDTGELFF. Written as DNA, the CDR3 is TGTGCCAGCAGCGGGGGCCCCTTCACAGACACCGGGGAGCTGTTTTTT.